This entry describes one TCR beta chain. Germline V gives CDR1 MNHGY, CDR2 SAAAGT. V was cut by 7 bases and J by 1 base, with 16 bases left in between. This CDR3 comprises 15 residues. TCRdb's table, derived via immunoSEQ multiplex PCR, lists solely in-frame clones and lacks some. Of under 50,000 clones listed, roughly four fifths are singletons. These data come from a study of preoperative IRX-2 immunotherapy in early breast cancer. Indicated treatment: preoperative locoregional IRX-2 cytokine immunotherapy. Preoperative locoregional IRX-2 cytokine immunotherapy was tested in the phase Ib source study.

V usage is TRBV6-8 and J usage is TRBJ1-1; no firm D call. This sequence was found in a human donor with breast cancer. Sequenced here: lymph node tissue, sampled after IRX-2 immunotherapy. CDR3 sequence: CASKWGFGENTEAFF. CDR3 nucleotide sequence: TGTGCCAGCAAGTGGGGATTCGGCGAGAACACTGAAGCTTTCTTT.